These 27 T cell receptor beta chains were all obtained from the same sample, sequenced in a study of cytomegalovirus exposure and HLA in healthy donors. 13 Jbeta primers and 60 Vbeta primers were used for the PCR. Some clones are missing from TCRdb's copy, which holds only in-frame ones; the method was immunoSEQ multiplex PCR. The table shows around 130,000 clones, with 80% to 85% occurring only once. The sequenced sample was PBMCs. The source of these receptors is a woman aged 40-49 years in good health and CMV-seronegative.

The chain is built from TRBV29-1 and TRBJ1-6; TRBD1 aligns across 9 bases. V trimming: 6 bases; J trimming: 7 bases; junction bases outside the gene matches: 13. CDR3 length equals 16 residues. Germline assignment: CDR1 SQVTM and CDR2 ANQGSEA. The CDR3 bases are TGCAGCGTCATGCCTGGGACAGGGAATTTAAATTCACCCCTCCACTTT. Translating gives CSVMPGTGNLNSPLHF.

The chain links TRBV7-2 to TRBJ1-2; D gene unclear. CDR3 length equals 14 residues. V was clipped by 1 base and J by 0 bases, with 6 bases between them. The germline gives CDR1 SGHTA, CDR2 FQGNSA. CDR3 region: CASSLGLANYGYTF. The CDR3 region has the DNA TGTGCCAGCAGCTTAGGACTGGCTAACTATGGCTACACCTTC.

This clone has just one count. The rearrangement joins TRBV6-1 to TRBJ1-1; TRBD1 aligns across 8 bases. V gave up 4 bases and J gave up 4 bases; unmatched junction bases: 5. CDR1 MNHNS and CDR2 SASEGT come from the germline V gene. The CDR3 is made up of 14 amino acids. CDR3 in amino acids: CASSGGQGITEAFF. Here the CDR3 DNA reads TGTGCCAGCAGTGGAGGACAGGGAATCACTGAAGCTTTCTTT.

This clone was counted once. The CDR3 bases are TGCGCCAGCAGCTTTGAGCTAGCCAAAAACATTCAGTACTTC. Its translation: CASSFELAKNIQYF. V is TRBV5-1 and J is TRBJ2-4; D is uncertain. The CDR3 is 14 amino acids. CDR1 and CDR2 from the germline V gene are SGHRS and YFSETQ. Trimming shortened V by 2 bases and J by 0 bases, and 6 bases separated the two germline ends.

V and J are TRBV30 and TRBJ1-6; 7 positions match TRBD1. Germline-derived CDR1 and CDR2 are GTSNPN and SVGIG (reference sequence). Trimming cost V 1 base and J 8 bases; bases outside gene matches: 11. This CDR3 is 16 amino acids long. CDR3 coding DNA: TGTGCCTGGAGTGAACGGGGACAGAGAAGTCATTCACCCCTCCACTTT. Translating gives CAWSERGQRSHSPLHF.

Comments on this clone: One end of the junction does not line up with germline, which may come from a read error. This sequence joins TRBV7-9 and TRBJ1-1, with TRBD1 matching over 7 bases. Germline CDR1 and CDR2: SEHNR and FQNEAQ (reference sequence). The CDR3 has 15 amino acids. CDR3 bases: TGTTCCAGCAGCTTACCACAGGGGCGGAACACTGAAGCTTTCTTT. This gives the protein CSSSLPQGRNTEAFF.

J is TRBJ1-3 and V is TRBV13; no clear D gene. Trimming removed 6 bases at V and 4 bases at J, with 13 bases between. CDR3 length: 14 residues. Germline loops: CDR1 PRHDT, CDR2 FYEKMQ (reference sequence). CDR3 DNA sequence: TGTGCCAGCAGGCTCCGGACTGTGGGAAACACCATATATTTT. Translating gives CASRLRTVGNTIYF.

V usage is TRBV9 and J usage is TRBJ1-2; no reliable D call. Germline V gene sequence: CDR1 SGDLS, CDR2 YYNGEE. CDR3 length: 15 amino acids. The V end lost 0 bases, the J end lost 1 base, and 10 bases lay between the germline ends. This chain's CDR3 is CASSVGDSYNYGYTF. CDR3 nucleotides: TGTGCCAGCAGCGTAGGTGACTCCTATAACTATGGCTACACCTTC.

This clone has more than one count but fewer than ten. The rearrangement links TRBV6-6 to TRBJ2-1, with 7 nucleotides matching TRBD2. Trimming at V came to 8 bases and at J to 0 bases, leaving 7 bases not matched to a gene. The CDR3 has 15 residues. From germline, CDR1 is MNHNY and CDR2 SVGAGI (reference sequence). The chain's CDR3 is CASVKKRDSYNEQFF. The CDR3 coding sequence is TGTGCCAGCGTGAAAAAGCGGGACTCCTACAATGAGCAGTTCTTC.

This clone was counted a single time. V and J are TRBV18 and TRBJ1-1, with D unresolved. V was pared by 1 base and J by 4 bases, with 16 bases between. The CDR3 spans 16 residues. The germline gives CDR1 KGHSH, CDR2 LQKENI. The CDR3 DNA follows: TGTGCCAGCTCACCACTAGCCGGGGTCACGGGCACTGAAGCTTTCTTT. Its translation is CASSPLAGVTGTEAFF.

This rearrangement joins TRBV28 to TRBJ1-4; D may be TRBD1 (6 bases). Trimming pared 2 bases from V and 6 bases from J, leaving 10 bases between. Germline V gene sequence: CDR1 MDHEN, CDR2 SYDVKM. The CDR3 totals 14 residues. The CDR3 reads CASSLGGADEKLFF. The CDR3 nucleotides are TGTGCCAGCAGTTTAGGGGGGGCCGATGAAAAACTGTTTTTT.

The CDR3 DNA follows: TGCGCCAGCAGCCTGACAGGTGGACAGGTGAACACAGATACGCAGTATTTT. It translates to CASSLTGGQVNTDTQYF. The chain links TRBV5-1 to TRBJ2-3; TRBD1 matches 7 bases. Germline V gene data show CDR1 as SGHRS and CDR2 as YFSETQ. Unmatched junction bases numbered 13, after V lost 4 bases and J lost 2 bases. The CDR3 extends over 17 amino acids.

This sequence joins TRBV6-1 and TRBJ2-5; unclear D gene. V was pared by 2 bases and J by 1 base, with 8 bases between. The CDR3 sequence is 14 residues long. Germline V gene data show CDR1 as MNHNS and CDR2 as SASEGT. The CDR3 coding sequence is TGTGCCAGCAGTGAATACGAGTTCCAAGAGACCCAGTACTTC. It yields the protein CASSEYEFQETQYF.

The chain combines TRBV6-1 with TRBJ1-2; TRBD1 matches 7 bases. Trimming took 1 base from V and 0 from J; bases not matched to a gene: 11. Germline loops: CDR1 MNHNS, CDR2 SASEGT. The CDR3 contains 18 residues. The CDR3 here is CASSEVVDRVYSNYGYTF. DNA for the CDR3: TGTGCCAGCAGTGAAGTAGTCGACAGGGTTTATTCTAACTATGGCTACACCTTC.

This clone has more than one count but fewer than ten. The rearrangement links TRBV6-5 to TRBJ1-2, with D possibly matching TRBD1 (6 bases). CDR3 length equals 12 residues. In germline, CDR1 is MNHEY, CDR2 SVGAGI. Trimming shortened V by 2 bases and J by 7 bases, and 8 bases separated the two germline ends. The CDR3 here is CASSYTDSGYTF. CDR3 sequence (DNA): TGTGCCAGCAGTTACACGGACAGTGGCTACACCTTC.

The chain is built from TRBV4-3 and TRBJ1-1, with D unresolved. This CDR3 contains 13 residues. CDR1 and CDR2 from the germline V gene are LGHNA and YSLEER. Trimming shortened V by 3 bases and J by 5 bases, and 10 bases separated the two germline ends. The CDR3 here is CASSQRVATEAFF. The DNA for the CDR3 is TGCGCCAGCAGCCAGAGAGTCGCAACTGAAGCTTTCTTT.

V and J are TRBV11-2 and TRBJ2-1; a possible D gene is TRBD2 (5 bases). This CDR3 region has 15 residues. With 3 bases removed from V and 5 bases from J, the gap between germline ends came to 14 bases. Germline V gene lookup returns CDR1 SGHAT and CDR2 FQNNGV. CDR3 DNA: TGTGCCAGCAGCTTGGGGAGCGGAGTGGACAATGAGCAGTTCTTC. Translated: CASSLGSGVDNEQFF.

The genes are TRBV6-5 and TRBJ2-3, with D possibly matching TRBD1 (6 bases). The V gene's germline CDR1 is MNHEY and CDR2 SVGAGI. The CDR3 length is 15 residues. The germline V and J ends were trimmed by 8 bases and 0 bases, with 15 bases remaining between them. The CDR3 bases are TGTGCCAGCCAGAGACGGGACACTAGCACAGATACGCAGTATTTT. It yields the protein CASQRRDTSTDTQYF.

A single count supports this clone. The chain links TRBV7-9 to TRBJ1-5; possibly TRBD1 for D (6 bases). CDR1 and CDR2 from the germline V gene are SEHNR and FQNEAQ (reference sequence). The CDR3 consists of 17 residues. Trimming pared 0 bases from V and 5 bases from J, leaving 17 bases between. The CDR3 region is CASSLALAGDFHQPQHF. The CDR3 DNA follows: TGTGCCAGCAGCTTAGCGCTGGCAGGGGATTTTCATCAGCCCCAGCATTTT.

This clone was picked up a small number of times. The chain employs TRBV7-9 and TRBJ1-1; unclear D gene. Germline loops: CDR1 SEHNR, CDR2 FQNEAQ (reference sequence). V was shortened by 6 bases and J by 1 base, with 9 bases between the two germline ends. The CDR3 is made up of 13 amino acids. The CDR3 coding sequence is TGTGCCAGCAGGCTAGCGGGGAACACTGAAGCTTTCTTT. It specifies CASRLAGNTEAFF.

The chain has TRBV5-4 and TRBJ2-2; 11 bases are shared with TRBD1. With V trimmed by 4 bases and J by 5 bases, 7 bases remained unmatched. The CDR3 has 16 amino acids. The germline gives CDR1 SGHNT, CDR2 YYREEE (reference sequence). In DNA form, the CDR3 reads TGTGCCAGCAGCCCTCGGACAGGGGGCCGTACCGGGGAGCTGTTTTTT. This translates into CASSPRTGGRTGELFF.

V and J are TRBV6-1 and TRBJ2-7; tentatively, D is TRBD1 (6 bases). The CDR3 totals 15 residues. The germline V gene has CDR1 MNHNS and CDR2 SASEGT. V was shortened by 0 bases and J by 2 bases, with 11 bases between the two germline ends. The CDR3 region is CASSEALRGPYEQYF. DNA of the CDR3: TGTGCCAGCAGTGAAGCTCTCAGGGGCCCCTACGAGCAGTACTTC.

This clone was seen a handful of times. The chain has TRBV9 and TRBJ1-4; 7 nucleotides agree with TRBD1. V was pared by 4 bases and J by 4 bases, with 10 bases of the junction left unmatched. From germline, CDR1 is SGDLS and CDR2 YYNGEE. CDR3 length equals 16 residues. The DNA for the CDR3 is TGTGCCAGCAGCCCAGAGGGGACAGCCAATAATGAAAAACTGTTTTTT. This gives the protein CASSPEGTANNEKLFF.

This clone has a handful of counts. V is TRBV7-9 and J is TRBJ1-1, with D possibly being TRBD1 (5 bases). Germline loops: CDR1 SEHNR, CDR2 FQNEAQ (reference sequence). Trimming took 0 bases from V and 11 from J, leaving 16 bases between them. The CDR3 contains 14 residues. CDR3 amino acids: CASSLAQAGFTAFF. CDR3 nucleotides: TGTGCCAGCAGCTTAGCTCAGGCAGGGTTTACGGCTTTCTTT.

This clone occurred once. V and J are TRBV18 and TRBJ2-5, with 12 bases fitting TRBD1. The length of the CDR3 is 16 residues. V dropped 5 bases and J dropped 5; count of bases not matched to a gene: 9. Germline V CDR1 and CDR2: KGHSH, LQKENI. The CDR3 DNA is TGTGCCAGCTCAAGACAGGGGACAGGGGGCGTGGAGACCCAGTACTTC. Protein sequence: CASSRQGTGGVETQYF.

The chain carries TRBV27 and TRBJ2-7; possible D gene TRBD1, 5 bases. Looked up from germline, CDR1 is MNHEY and CDR2 is SMNVEV (reference sequence). V shed 8 bases and J shed 1 base, with 15 bases lying between them. CDR3 length: 14 amino acids. CDR3 loop: CASRTSTPSYEQYF. CDR3 sequence (DNA): TGTGCCAGCCGGACATCCACCCCATCCTACGAGCAGTACTTC.

DNA of the CDR3: TGCAGCGCCGTAAACGGAGCTATCTACACCTTC. It specifies CSAVNGAIYTF. V is TRBV29-1 and J is TRBJ1-2; D gene ambiguous. With 7 bases removed from V and 10 bases from J, the gap between germline ends came to 16 bases. The CDR3 consists of 11 residues. Germline CDR1 and CDR2: SQVTM and ANQGSEA.